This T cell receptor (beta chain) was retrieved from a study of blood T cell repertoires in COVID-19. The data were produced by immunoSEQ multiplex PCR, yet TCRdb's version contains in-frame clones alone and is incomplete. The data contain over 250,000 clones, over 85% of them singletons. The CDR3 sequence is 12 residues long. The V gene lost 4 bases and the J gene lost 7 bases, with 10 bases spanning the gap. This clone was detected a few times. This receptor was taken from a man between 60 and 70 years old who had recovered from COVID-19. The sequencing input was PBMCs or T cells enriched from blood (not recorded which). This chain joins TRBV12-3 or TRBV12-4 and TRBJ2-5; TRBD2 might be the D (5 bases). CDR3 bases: TGTGCCAGCAGTTCAACTAGTGGGACCCAGTACTTC. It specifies CASSSTSGTQYF.